The next 14 T cell receptor beta chains were all read from a single sample in a study of technical replicates of blood from a handful of donors. Sequenced by immunoSEQ multiplex PCR; TCRdb stores in-frame clones only, minus some. The sample shows 60,000 to 80,000 clones, just under 90% of them seen only once. Material for sequencing was PBMCs. All receptors derive from a human donor in good health. Some clones in this sample may be carry-over from other donors' samples.

The gene calls are TRBV4-2 and TRBJ2-3, with TRBD2 matching over 7 bases. V was clipped by 0 bases and J by 4 bases; unmatched bases: 7. The CDR3 sequence is 16 residues long. CDR1 is LGHNA and CDR2 is YNFKEQ in the germline V gene. The CDR3 region has the DNA TGTGCCAGCAGCCAAGATATGGCGGGGGTAGCAGATACGCAGTATTTT. Its translation: CASSQDMAGVADTQYF.

V and J are TRBV18 and TRBJ2-1; TRBD2 aligns across 13 bases. The V and J ends lost 4 bases and 2 bases, in that order; junction bases with no gene match: 8. This CDR3 contains 18 residues. In germline, CDR1 is KGHSH, CDR2 LQKENI. This chain's CDR3 is CASSLLPGTSGTYNEQFF. CDR3 nucleotide sequence: TGTGCCAGCTCACTACTCCCCGGGACTAGCGGGACCTACAATGAGCAGTTCTTC.

V and J are TRBV6-6 and TRBJ1-5, with 7 bases that match TRBD1. Unmatched junction bases numbered 5, after V lost 2 bases and J lost 1 base. Germline V gives CDR1 MNHNY, CDR2 SVGAGI (reference sequence). The CDR3 sequence is 16 residues long. CDR3 coding DNA: TGTGCCAGCAGTTACACGGGACAGATCAGCAATCAGCCCCAGCATTTT. Encoded protein: CASSYTGQISNQPQHF.

The J gene is TRBJ2-1, the V gene TRBV6-6, with 8 bases that match TRBD1. CDR1 is MNHNY, CDR2 SVGAGI, per germline (reference sequence). The CDR3 is 15 amino acids. V lost 2 bases and J lost 5; bases outside the gene matches: 5. The CDR3 nucleotides are TGTGCCAGCAGTTACGACAGGGGCTTCCACAATGAGCAGTTCTTC. This encodes CASSYDRGFHNEQFF.

The J gene is TRBJ2-3, the V gene TRBV29-1; a weak D match, TRBD1 (5 bases). Trimming cost V 6 bases and J 6 bases, with 16 bases left between them. The length of the CDR3 is 13 residues. Germline lookup yields CDR1 SQVTM and CDR2 ANQGSEA. The CDR3 sequence: CSVPRPGLDTQYF. As DNA, the CDR3 is TGCAGCGTCCCTCGGCCAGGGCTTGATACGCAGTATTTT.

The rearrangement uses TRBV15 and TRBJ2-6, with a tentative D call TRBD1 (6 bases). Germline-derived CDR1 and CDR2 are LNHNV and YYDKDF (reference sequence). V shed 0 bases and J shed 2 bases, with 11 bases lying between them. This CDR3 comprises 17 residues. The CDR3 region is CATSRDLGQTGANVLTF. The CDR3 DNA sequence: TGTGCCACCAGCAGAGATCTTGGACAGACTGGGGCCAACGTCCTGACTTTC.

V gene TRBV5-8 combines with J gene TRBJ2-3, with TRBD2 matching over 8 bases. This CDR3 spans 16 amino acids. Losses at the gene ends were 0 bases for V and 3 bases for J; bases not matched to a gene: 6. The V gene's germline CDR1 is SGHTS and CDR2 YDEGEE. DNA for the CDR3: TGTGCCAGCAGCTTGGGCGGGGGGCTGGCGACAGATACGCAGTATTTT. It codes for CASSLGGGLATDTQYF.

This chain links TRBV9 with TRBJ2-5; possibly TRBD2 for D (6 bases). The germline V gene has CDR1 SGDLS and CDR2 YYNGEE. Trimming took 3 bases from V and 6 from J, leaving 12 bases between them. The CDR3 sequence is 13 residues long. CDR3 sequence: CASSAGGHQTQYF. As DNA, the CDR3 is TGTGCCAGCAGCGCCGGGGGTCATCAGACCCAGTACTTC.

This chain connects TRBV10-3 to TRBJ2-3; TRBD2 matches 7 bases. CDR1 and CDR2 (germline): ENHRY, SYGVKD. Trimming removed 3 bases from V and 6 bases from J; junction bases left unmatched: 6. CDR3 length equals 14 residues. CDR3 region: CAISDARGGDTQYF. CDR3 nucleotide sequence: TGTGCCATCAGTGATGCCCGGGGAGGGGATACGCAGTATTTT.

The V and J genes are TRBV15 and TRBJ2-7; D gene ambiguous. From germline, CDR1 is LNHNV and CDR2 YYDKDF (reference sequence). The CDR3 totals 14 residues. V shed 0 bases and J shed 2 bases, with 8 bases lying between them. Written as DNA, the CDR3 is TGTGCCACCAGCAGAGAGCACAGAACCTACGAGCAGTACTTC. Encoded protein: CATSREHRTYEQYF.

The chain joins TRBV2 to TRBJ1-1; possibly TRBD1 for D (6 bases). The length of the CDR3 is 13 residues. Germline CDR1 is SNHLY and CDR2 is FYNNEI. The ends were cut back, 7 bases at V and 6 bases at J, with 15 bases in the middle. The CDR3 DNA is TGTGCCAGCACGGGGGGCTTAAAGGCTGAAGCTTTCTTT. It yields the protein CASTGGLKAEAFF.

The chain combines TRBV5-1 with TRBJ2-2; 9 bases are shared with TRBD1. The trim removed 5 bases at V and 5 bases at J, leaving 7 bases unmatched. The length of the CDR3 is 15 residues. Germline CDR1 is SGHRS and CDR2 is YFSETQ. CDR3 in amino acids: CASSWGTGFTGELFF. The CDR3 DNA reads as TGCGCCAGCAGTTGGGGGACAGGGTTTACCGGGGAGCTGTTTTTT.

This chain links TRBV27 with TRBJ1-2, with TRBD1 matching over 8 bases. Per germline, CDR1 MNHEY and CDR2 SMNVEV (reference sequence). Trimming cost V 5 bases and J 8 bases; bases outside gene matches: 7. The CDR3 runs 13 residues. CDR3 residues: CASSIGQGWGYTF. DNA for the CDR3: TGTGCCAGCAGTATCGGACAGGGATGGGGCTACACCTTC.

The gene calls are TRBV6-6 and TRBJ2-3, with TRBD2 matching 15 bases. CDR3 length equals 16 residues. With 4 bases clipped from V and 4 bases from J, the junction kept 3 bases outside the gene matches. Germline V gene sequence: CDR1 MNHNY, CDR2 SVGAGI (reference sequence). The CDR3 bases are TGTGCCAGCAGTTTCGGACTAGCGGGGGGGCCAGATACGCAGTATTTT. This codes for CASSFGLAGGPDTQYF.